This T cell receptor (beta chain) was sequenced for a study of cytomegalovirus exposure and HLA in healthy donors. Whole-study findings and limits: Earlier analysis looked at TCR beta V segments, and most were productive about 90% or about 30% of the time. Later findings reportedly placed an Asian-associated ancestry cluster below the approximately 620-donor mean for N-insertions. With later analysis, a missense DCLRE1C variant became linked to TCR beta V- and J-gene trimming.

A note on this clone: What it binds is unknown.

Healthy bone marrow donors formed the donor group. PCR involved 60 Vbeta and 13 Jbeta primers. Generated by immunoSEQ multiplex PCR, the TCRdb table keeps only in-frame clones and is missing some. This table has 100,000 to 150,000 clones, about 80% appearing once. Sequences were obtained from PBMCs. This TCR was recovered from a man aged 25-45 years in good health and CMV-seropositive.

The CDR3 DNA is TGCGCCAGTTGGGGCGGGGGGGCCATCAATGAGCAGTTCTTC. It is translated as CASWGGGAINEQFF. The chain employs TRBV5-1 and TRBJ2-1; TRBD2 matches at 9 bases. This CDR3 has 14 residues. J gave up 6 bases and V 8 bases, and 9 bases lay outside the gene matches. Germline CDR1 and CDR2: SGHRS and YFSETQ.